The 2 T cell receptor beta chains below come from one sample, sequenced in a study of T cells in Graves' hyperthyroidism and ophthalmopathy. The CDR3 regions of TCR beta were amplified from RNA transcripts. The primer set for the first-round RT-PCR of the TCR CDR3 was HTBI. TCRdb reprocessed the multiplex PCR reads with MiXCR, giving one entry per CDR3 protein. The sample carries hundreds of thousands of distinct CDR3 sequences, roughly 25% recorded once. Sequencing input: blood. The receptors were gathered from a man aged 45 to 65 with Graves' hyperthyroidism.

The table lists this clonotype with a few counts. V is TRBV12-3 or TRBV12-4 and J is TRBJ2-7; D may be TRBD1 (5 bases). Trimming left V 3 bases short and J 5 bases short, with 11 bases between. The length of the CDR3 is 13 residues. CDR3 DNA: TGTGCCAGCAGTTTGGCAGGGTTCAACGAGCAGTACTTC. It encodes CASSLAGFNEQYF.

This clonotype was seen a handful of times. The chain employs TRBV30 and TRBJ1-2; D remains unclear. The CDR3 runs 14 residues. Germline CDR1 GTSNPN, CDR2 SVGIG (reference sequence). Trimming stripped 1 base from V and 7 bases from J, with 16 bases between. CDR3 sequence reads: CAWSEDEERGGYTF. As DNA, the CDR3 is TGTGCCTGGAGTGAGGACGAGGAGAGAGGTGGCTACACCTTC.